This entry is about one T cell receptor (beta chain). Its antigen is unknown. No qualities accompany the bases; no much larger clone lies one base away. The data derive from a study of T cell changes during pregnancy in multiple sclerosis (dated by TCRdb to 2018 to 2020). At the level of the whole study: The study examined how the T cell repertoire changed over the course of pregnancy in women with multiple sclerosis.

Spanning cysteine to phenylalanine, the CDR3 consists of 15 amino acids. Only the CDR3 portion is preserved as DNA: 45 bases, with reading frame beginning at the first base. CDR1 and CDR2 were assigned from the germline V gene (reference sequence) as SGHNT and YYREEE. From V the trimming removes 1 base and from J it removes 8 bases, while the gene matches leave 7 bases of the junction unaccounted for. To prepare the library, the immunoSEQ multiplex PCR assay was applied. TCRdb obtained this table from immuneACCESS and retained in-frame rearrangements with V and J assigned. These tables miss some clones; where compared with another copy, unresolved V genes account for less than half of the shortfall, and the remainder is unexplained. This sample holds some 21,000 clones; 80% to 95% were observed only once. Roughly 0.7% of the sample is held by the ten biggest clonotypes.

Recombination linked TRBV5-4 to TRBJ1-4; TRBD1 lines up with 8 middle nucleotides. This receptor was identified in a female donor with multiple sclerosis, enrolled in a pregnancy study. This material consisted of CD4+ T cells from peripheral blood mononuclear cells, taken in the third trimester of pregnancy. The CDR3 sequence is CASSLHPTGDEKLFF. The nucleotide sequence is TGTGCCAGCAGCTTGCATCCGACAGGGGACGAAAAACTGTTTTTT.